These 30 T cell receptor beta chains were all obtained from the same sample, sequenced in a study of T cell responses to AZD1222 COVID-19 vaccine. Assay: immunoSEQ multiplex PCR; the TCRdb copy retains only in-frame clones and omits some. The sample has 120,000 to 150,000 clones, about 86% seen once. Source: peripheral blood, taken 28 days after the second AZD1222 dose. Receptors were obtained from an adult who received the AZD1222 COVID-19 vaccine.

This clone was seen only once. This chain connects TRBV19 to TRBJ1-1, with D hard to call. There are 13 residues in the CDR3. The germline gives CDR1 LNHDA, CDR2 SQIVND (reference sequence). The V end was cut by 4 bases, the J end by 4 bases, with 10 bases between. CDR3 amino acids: CASSNPASTEAFF. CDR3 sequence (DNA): TGTGCCAGTAGTAACCCGGCAAGCACTGAAGCTTTCTTT.

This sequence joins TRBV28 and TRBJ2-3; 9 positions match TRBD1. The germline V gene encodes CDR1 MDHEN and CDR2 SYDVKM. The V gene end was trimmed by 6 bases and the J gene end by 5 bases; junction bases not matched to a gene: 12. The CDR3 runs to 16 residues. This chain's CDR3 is CASSSPRTGAGDTQYF. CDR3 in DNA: TGTGCCAGCAGCTCTCCCCGGACAGGGGCGGGAGATACGCAGTATTTT. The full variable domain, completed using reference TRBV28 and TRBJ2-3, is DVKVTQSSRYLVKRTGEKVFLECVQDMDHENMFWYRQDPGLGLRLIYFSYDVKMKEKGDIPEGYSVSREKKERFSLILESASTNQTSMYLCASSSPRTGAGDTQYFGPGTRLTVL.

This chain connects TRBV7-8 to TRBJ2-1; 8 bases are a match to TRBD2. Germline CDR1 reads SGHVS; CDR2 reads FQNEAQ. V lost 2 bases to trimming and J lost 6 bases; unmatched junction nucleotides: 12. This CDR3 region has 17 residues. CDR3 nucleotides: TGTGCCAGCAGCTTACCTCGACGGGAGGGCCCCCTCAATGAGCAGTTCTTC. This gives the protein CASSLPRREGPLNEQFF.

The CDR3 reads CASSGTPFVPTEAFF. CDR3 nucleotide sequence: TGTGCCAGTTCCGGGACACCCTTCGTTCCGACTGAAGCTTTCTTT. This chain uses TRBV6-5 with TRBJ1-1; tentatively, D is TRBD1 (6 bases). Germline V gene data show CDR1 as MNHEY and CDR2 as SVGAGI. The CDR3 runs 15 residues. Trimming pared 9 bases from V and 5 bases from J, leaving 22 bases between.

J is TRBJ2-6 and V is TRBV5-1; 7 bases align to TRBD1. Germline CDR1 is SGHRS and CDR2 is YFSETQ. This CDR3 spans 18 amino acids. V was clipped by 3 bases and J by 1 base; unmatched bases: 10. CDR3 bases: TGCGCCAGCAGCTGGTCCGGGACAGACTTGTCTGGGGCCAACGTCCTGACTTTC. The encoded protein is CASSWSGTDLSGANVLTF.

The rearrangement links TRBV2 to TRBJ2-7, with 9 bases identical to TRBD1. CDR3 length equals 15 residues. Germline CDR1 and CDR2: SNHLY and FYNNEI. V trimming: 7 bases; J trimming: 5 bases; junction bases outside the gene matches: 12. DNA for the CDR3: TGTGCCAGCACGAGGGGAGGGGACAGGGTCCACGAGCAGTACTTC. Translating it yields CASTRGGDRVHEQYF.

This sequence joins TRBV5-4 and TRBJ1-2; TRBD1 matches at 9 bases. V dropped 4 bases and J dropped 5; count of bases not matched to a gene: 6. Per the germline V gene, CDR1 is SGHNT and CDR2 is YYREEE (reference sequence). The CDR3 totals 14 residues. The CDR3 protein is CASSAGTGSYGYTF. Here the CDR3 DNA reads TGTGCCAGCAGCGCCGGGACAGGGTCGTATGGCTACACCTTC.

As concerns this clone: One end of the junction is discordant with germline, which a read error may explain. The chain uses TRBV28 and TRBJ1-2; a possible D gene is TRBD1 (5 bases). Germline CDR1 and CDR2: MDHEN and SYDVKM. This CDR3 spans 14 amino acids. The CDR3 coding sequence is TGTGCCAGCAGTTTGGGGCAGGACGCCTCTGATCTTGCCTTC. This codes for CASSLGQDASDLAF.

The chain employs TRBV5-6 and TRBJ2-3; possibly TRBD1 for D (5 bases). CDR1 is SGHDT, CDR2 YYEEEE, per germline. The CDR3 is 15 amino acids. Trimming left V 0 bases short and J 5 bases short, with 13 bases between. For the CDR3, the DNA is TGTGCCAGCAGCTTGGGAGGTCAGGGCTTAGATACGCAGTATTTT. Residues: CASSLGGQGLDTQYF.

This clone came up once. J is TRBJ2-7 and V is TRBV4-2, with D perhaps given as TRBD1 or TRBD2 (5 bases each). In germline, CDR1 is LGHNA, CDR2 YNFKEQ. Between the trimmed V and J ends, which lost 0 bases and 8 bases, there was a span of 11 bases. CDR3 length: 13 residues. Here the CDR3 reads CASSQDLTGQQYF. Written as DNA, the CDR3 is TGTGCCAGCAGCCAAGATCTGACGGGACAGCAGTACTTC.

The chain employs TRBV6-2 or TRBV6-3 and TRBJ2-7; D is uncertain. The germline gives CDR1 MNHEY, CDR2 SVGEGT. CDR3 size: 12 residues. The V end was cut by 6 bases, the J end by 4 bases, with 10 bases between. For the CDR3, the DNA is TGTGCCAGCAGCCCCCGACAATACGAGCAGTACTTC. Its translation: CASSPRQYEQYF.

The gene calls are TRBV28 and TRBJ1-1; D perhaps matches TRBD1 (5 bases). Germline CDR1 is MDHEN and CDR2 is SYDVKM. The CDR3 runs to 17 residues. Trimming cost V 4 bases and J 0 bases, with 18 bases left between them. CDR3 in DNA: TGTGCCAGCAGTTCACTTGGGCAGGGAGTCCTGAACACTGAAGCTTTCTTT. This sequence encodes CASSSLGQGVLNTEAFF. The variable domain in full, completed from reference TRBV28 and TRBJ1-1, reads DVKVTQSSRYLVKRTGEKVFLECVQDMDHENMFWYRQDPGLGLRLIYFSYDVKMKEKGDIPEGYSVSREKKERFSLILESASTNQTSMYLCASSSLGQGVLNTEAFFGQGTRLTVV.

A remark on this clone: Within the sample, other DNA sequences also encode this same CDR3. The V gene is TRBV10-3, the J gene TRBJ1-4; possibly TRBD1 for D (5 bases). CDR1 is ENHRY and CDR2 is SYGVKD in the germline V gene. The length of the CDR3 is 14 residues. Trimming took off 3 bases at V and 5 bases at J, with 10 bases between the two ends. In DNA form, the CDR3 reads TGTGCCATCAGTGATGGGGGGGGGAATGAAAAACTGTTTTTT. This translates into CAISDGGGNEKLFF.

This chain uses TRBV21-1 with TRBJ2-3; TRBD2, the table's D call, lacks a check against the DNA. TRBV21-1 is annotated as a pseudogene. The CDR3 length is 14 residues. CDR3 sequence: CASSKSEEADTQYF. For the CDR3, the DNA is TGTGCCAGCAGCAAGTCGGAGGAGGCAGATACGCAGTATTTT.

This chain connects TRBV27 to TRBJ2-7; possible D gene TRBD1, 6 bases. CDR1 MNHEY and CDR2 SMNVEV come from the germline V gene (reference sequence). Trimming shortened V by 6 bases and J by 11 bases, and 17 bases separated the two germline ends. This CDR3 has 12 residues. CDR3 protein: CASSSLGAKKYF. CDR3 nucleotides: TGTGCCAGCAGCTCTTTGGGGGCCAAAAAGTACTTC.

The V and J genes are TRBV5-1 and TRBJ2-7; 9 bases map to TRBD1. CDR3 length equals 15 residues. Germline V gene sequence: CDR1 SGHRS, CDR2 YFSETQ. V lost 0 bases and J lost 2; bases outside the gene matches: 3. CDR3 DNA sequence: TGCGCCAGCAGCTTGGGGGGGACAGGGCCCTACGAGCAGTACTTC. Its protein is CASSLGGTGPYEQYF.

DNA of the CDR3: TGTGCCAGCAGTTACTCGAACCAGCGACGCGGCAGGGCAAATCAGCCCCAGCATTTT. Translating gives CASSYSNQRRGRANQPQHF. The chain carries TRBV6-2 or TRBV6-3 and TRBJ1-5; D might be TRBD1 (5 bases). In germline, CDR1 is MNHEY, CDR2 SVGEGT. The CDR3 is 19 amino acids. V lost 0 bases and J 4 bases, leaving 22 bases between the germline ends.

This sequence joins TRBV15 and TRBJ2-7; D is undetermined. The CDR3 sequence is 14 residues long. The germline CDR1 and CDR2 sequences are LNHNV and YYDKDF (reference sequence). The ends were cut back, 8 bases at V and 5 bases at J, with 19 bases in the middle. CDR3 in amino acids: CATSVFDPGDEQYF. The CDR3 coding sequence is TGTGCCACCTCTGTCTTTGATCCGGGTGACGAGCAGTACTTC.

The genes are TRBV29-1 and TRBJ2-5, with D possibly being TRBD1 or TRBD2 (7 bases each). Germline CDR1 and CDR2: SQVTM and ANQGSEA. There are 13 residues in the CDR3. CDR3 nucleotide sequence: TGCAGTACCAGGGGGGGCCTAGGGGAGACCCAGTACTTC. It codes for CSTRGGLGETQYF. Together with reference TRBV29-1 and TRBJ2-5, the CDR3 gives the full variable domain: SAVISQKPSRDICQRGTSLTIQCQVDSQVTMMFWYRQQPGQSLTLIATANQGSEATYESGFVIDKFPISRPNLTFSTLTVSNMSPEDSSIYLCSTRGGLGETQYFGPGTRLLVL.

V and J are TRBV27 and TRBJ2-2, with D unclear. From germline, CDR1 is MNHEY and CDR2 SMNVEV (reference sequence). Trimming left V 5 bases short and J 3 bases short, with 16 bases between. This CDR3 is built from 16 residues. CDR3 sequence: CASSQGRAAHTGELFF. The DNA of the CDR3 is TGTGCCAGCAGTCAAGGACGGGCCGCTCACACCGGGGAGCTGTTTTTT.

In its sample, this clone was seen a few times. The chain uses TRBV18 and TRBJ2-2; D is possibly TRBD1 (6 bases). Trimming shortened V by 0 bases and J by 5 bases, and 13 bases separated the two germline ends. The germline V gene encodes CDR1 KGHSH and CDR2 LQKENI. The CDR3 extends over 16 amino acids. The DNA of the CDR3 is TGTGCCAGCTCACCACCCACAGGGCGAGAAACCGGGGAGCTGTTTTTT. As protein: CASSPPTGRETGELFF.

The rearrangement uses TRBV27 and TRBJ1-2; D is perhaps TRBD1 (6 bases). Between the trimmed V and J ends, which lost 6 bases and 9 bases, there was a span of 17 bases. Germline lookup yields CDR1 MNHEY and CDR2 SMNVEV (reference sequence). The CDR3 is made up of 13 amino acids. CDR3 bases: TGTGCCAGCAGACTACAGGGAGGTTTGCGCTACACCTTC. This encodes CASRLQGGLRYTF.

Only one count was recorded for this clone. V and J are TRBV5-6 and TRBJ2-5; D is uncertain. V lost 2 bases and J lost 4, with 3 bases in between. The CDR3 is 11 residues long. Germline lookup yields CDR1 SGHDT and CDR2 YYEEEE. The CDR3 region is CASSLSETQYF. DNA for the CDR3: TGTGCCAGCAGCTTATCAGAGACCCAGTACTTC.

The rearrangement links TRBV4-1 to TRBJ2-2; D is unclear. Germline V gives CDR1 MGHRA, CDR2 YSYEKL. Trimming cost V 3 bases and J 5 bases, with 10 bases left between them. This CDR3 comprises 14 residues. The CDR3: CASSHGRDTGELFF. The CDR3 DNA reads TGCGCCAGCAGCCATGGAAGGGATACCGGGGAGCTGTTTTTT.

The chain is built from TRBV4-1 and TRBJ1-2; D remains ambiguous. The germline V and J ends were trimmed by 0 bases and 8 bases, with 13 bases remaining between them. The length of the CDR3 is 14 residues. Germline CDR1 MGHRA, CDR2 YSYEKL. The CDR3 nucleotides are TGCGCCAGCAGCCAAGATAAGGGCGGCGGCGGCTACACCTTC. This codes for CASSQDKGGGGYTF.

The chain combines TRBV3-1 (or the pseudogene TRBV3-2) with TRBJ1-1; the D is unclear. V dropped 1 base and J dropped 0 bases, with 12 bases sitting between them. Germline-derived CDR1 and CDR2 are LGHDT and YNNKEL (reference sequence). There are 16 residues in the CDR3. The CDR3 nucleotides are TGTGCCAGCAGCCAAGGAGGAAGCGCCATGAACACTGAAGCTTTCTTT. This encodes CASSQGGSAMNTEAFF.

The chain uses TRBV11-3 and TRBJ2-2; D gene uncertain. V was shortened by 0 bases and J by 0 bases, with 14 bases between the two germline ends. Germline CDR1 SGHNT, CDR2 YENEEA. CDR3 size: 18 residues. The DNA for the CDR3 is TGTGCCAGCAGCTTAGATCTCGTTGGTCTTTCGAACACCGGGGAGCTGTTTTTT. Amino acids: CASSLDLVGLSNTGELFF.

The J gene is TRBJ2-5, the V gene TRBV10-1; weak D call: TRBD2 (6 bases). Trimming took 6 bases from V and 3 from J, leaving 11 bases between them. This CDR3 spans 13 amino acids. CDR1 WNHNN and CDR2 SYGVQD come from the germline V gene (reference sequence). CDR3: CASSDGSKETQYF. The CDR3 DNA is TGCGCCAGCAGCGACGGGAGTAAAGAGACCCAGTACTTC.

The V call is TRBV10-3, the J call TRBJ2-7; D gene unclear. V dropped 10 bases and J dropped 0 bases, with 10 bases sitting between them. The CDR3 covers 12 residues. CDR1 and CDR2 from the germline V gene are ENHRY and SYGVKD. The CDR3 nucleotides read TGTGCCACAGGCACGGCCTCCTACGAGCAGTACTTC. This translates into CATGTASYEQYF.

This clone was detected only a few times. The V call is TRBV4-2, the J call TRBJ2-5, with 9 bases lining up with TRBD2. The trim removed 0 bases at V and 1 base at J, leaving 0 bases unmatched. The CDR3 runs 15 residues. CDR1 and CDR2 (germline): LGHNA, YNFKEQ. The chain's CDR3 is CASSQERGGQETQYF. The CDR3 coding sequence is TGTGCCAGCAGCCAAGAGCGGGGGGGCCAAGAGACCCAGTACTTC.